Listed here are 10 T cell receptor beta chains from one sample, sequenced in a study of cytomegalovirus exposure and HLA in healthy donors. The PCR used 60 Vbeta and 13 Jbeta primers. TCRdb's copy holds only in-frame clones and misses some; the assay was immunoSEQ multiplex PCR. The table records some 140,000 clones, approximately 80% of them present only once. The sample was PBMCs. The receptors derive from a woman between 35 and 50 years old in good health and CMV-seropositive.

This clone was picked up a small number of times. The chain uses TRBV9 and TRBJ2-7, with TRBD2 matching 9 bases. V shed 0 bases and J 4 bases; nucleotides not matched to a gene: 5. Germline CDR1 and CDR2: SGDLS and YYNGEE. The CDR3 is 15 residues long. The CDR3 coding sequence is TGTGCCAGCAGCGTAGACTCTAGCGGGACATACGAGCAGTACTTC. It codes for CASSVDSSGTYEQYF.

The CDR3 region is CASSFSENTEAFF. In DNA form, the CDR3 reads TGCGCCAGCAGCTTTTCAGAGAACACTGAAGCTTTCTTT. The V gene is TRBV5-1, the J gene TRBJ1-1; D remains unclear. Germline V gene data show CDR1 as SGHRS and CDR2 as YFSETQ. There are 13 residues in the CDR3. The germline V and J ends were trimmed by 2 bases and 1 base, with 6 bases remaining between them.

The chain carries TRBV7-8 and TRBJ2-1, with 9 bases fitting TRBD2. Trimming removed 5 bases from V and 8 bases from J; junction bases left unmatched: 16. CDR1 is SGHVS, CDR2 FQNEAQ, per germline. The length of the CDR3 is 17 residues. CDR3: CASSPLGVAGVLHEQFF. Here the CDR3 DNA reads TGTGCCAGCAGCCCTTTAGGAGTAGCGGGGGTCCTCCATGAGCAGTTCTTC.

This chain links TRBV27 with TRBJ2-1, with 9 bases that match TRBD1. CDR3 size: 19 residues. Germline lookup yields CDR1 MNHEY and CDR2 SMNVEV (reference sequence). Trimming removed 5 bases from V and 9 bases from J; junction bases left unmatched: 23. The CDR3 reads CASSTWDRDTGQSVGEQFF. CDR3 nucleotides: TGTGCCAGCAGTACCTGGGACAGGGATACTGGACAATCTGTTGGTGAGCAGTTCTTC.

For this clone: Distinct nucleotide sequences in the sample also encode this CDR3. The chain carries TRBV19 and TRBJ2-5; TRBD2 agrees at 8 bases. The CDR3 spans 16 residues. V lost 8 bases to trimming and J lost 2 bases; unmatched junction nucleotides: 13. The germline gives CDR1 LNHDA, CDR2 SQIVND (reference sequence). DNA of the CDR3: TGTGCCAGTGGGCCGGGTACGGGAGGGACTCAAGAGACCCAGTACTTC. Translated, it gives CASGPGTGGTQETQYF.

The V gene is TRBV10-2, the J gene TRBJ1-1, with 8 bases matching TRBD1. V lost 4 bases, J lost 0 bases, and 13 bases stayed unmatched. This CDR3 is built from 18 residues. In germline, CDR1 is WSHSY, CDR2 SAAADI. CDR3 loop: CASSVLRTGRPVNTEAFF. The CDR3 coding sequence is TGCGCCAGCAGTGTCTTGAGGACAGGGCGCCCCGTGAACACTGAAGCTTTCTTT.

The CDR3 reads CASSPTGAYYGYTF. The CDR3 nucleotides are TGTGCCAGCAGCCCAACAGGGGCTTACTATGGCTACACCTTC. The gene calls are TRBV7-9 and TRBJ1-2; 7 nucleotides agree with TRBD1. The germline CDR1 and CDR2 sequences are SEHNR and FQNEAQ (reference sequence). The CDR3 loop spans 14 amino acids. The trim removed 5 bases at V and 3 bases at J, leaving 6 bases unmatched.

V gene TRBV28 combines with J gene TRBJ1-4; TRBD1 matches at 9 bases. CDR1 and CDR2 (germline): MDHEN, SYDVKM. V was pared by 5 bases and J by 10 bases, with 11 bases of the junction left unmatched. The CDR3 is 15 residues long. The CDR3 bases are TGTGCCAGCAGTACCATGACAGGGGGGATCGGAAAACTGTTTTTT. As protein: CASSTMTGGIGKLFF.

The chain carries TRBV29-1 and TRBJ1-2; a possible D gene is TRBD1 (6 bases). The V gene's germline CDR1 is SQVTM and CDR2 ANQGSEA. The V and J ends lost 1 base and 0 bases respectively, with 30 bases between them. This CDR3 has 21 amino acids. The CDR3 DNA reads as TGCAGCGTTGAAGTTAGCCGCTGGACCCGGGACACCAACAGAGCTAACTATGGCTACACCTTC. Translating gives CSVEVSRWTRDTNRANYGYTF. Variable domain in full (rest from reference TRBV29-1 and TRBJ1-2): SAVISQKPSRDICQRGTSLTIQCQVDSQVTMMFWYRQQPGQSLTLIATANQGSEATYESGFVIDKFPISRPNLTFSTLTVSNMSPEDSSIYLCSVEVSRWTRDTNRANYGYTFGSGTRLTVV.

V usage is TRBV4-1 and J usage is TRBJ2-2, with D perhaps matching TRBD1 (6 bases). V shed 0 bases and J shed 1 base, with 9 bases lying between them. The CDR3 sequence is 16 residues long. CDR1 is MGHRA and CDR2 is YSYEKL in the germline V gene. The CDR3 protein is CASSQETGQNTGELFF. In DNA, the CDR3 is TGCGCCAGCAGCCAAGAGACGGGACAGAACACCGGGGAGCTGTTTTTT.